This entry is about one T cell receptor (beta chain). V was clipped by 4 bases and J by 5 bases, with 18 bases between them. Per germline, CDR1 MNHNS and CDR2 SASEGT. The CDR3 loop spans 16 amino acids. The data originate from a study of blood T cell repertoires in COVID-19. Clones were sequenced by immunoSEQ multiplex PCR, and TCRdb holds only the in-frame ones, with some missing. The sample shows roughly 250,000 clones, 91% of them seen only once. Clinical histories supplied by participants themselves formed the basis of cohort assignment. Specimen: PBMCs or T cells enriched from blood (not recorded which). The sequence derives from a human donor in a cohort exposed to, infected with or recovered from COVID-19 (not recorded which). The donor label of this sample is uncertain. The rearrangement links TRBV6-1 to TRBJ1-5; a weak D match, TRBD1 (6 bases). CDR3 protein: CASSVQGRGNDQPQHF. CDR3 DNA sequence: TGTGCCAGCAGTGTACAGGGAAGGGGGAATGATCAGCCCCAGCATTTT.